This T cell receptor beta chain comes out of a study of identical twins. TCRdb reanalysed the 5' RACE reads using MiXCR and keeps one entry per CDR3 protein. The sample includes about 890,000 distinct CDR3 sequences, 10% to 15% of them seen just once. This clonotype was detected only a few times. This sample also appeared in a second study, on yellow fever vaccine responses in identical twins.

Sequencing was carried out using PBMCs. This TCR derives from a young woman in good health.

The CDR3 loop is CASSFMRGGANVLTF. The CDR3 nucleotides read TGTGCCAGCAGTTTTATGAGGGGGGGGGCCAACGTCCTGACTTTC. The chain employs TRBV12-3 or TRBV12-4 and TRBJ2-6, with D tentatively TRBD1 (6 bases). V was trimmed by 3 bases and J by 4 bases, leaving 10 bases between them. The CDR3 sequence is 15 residues long.